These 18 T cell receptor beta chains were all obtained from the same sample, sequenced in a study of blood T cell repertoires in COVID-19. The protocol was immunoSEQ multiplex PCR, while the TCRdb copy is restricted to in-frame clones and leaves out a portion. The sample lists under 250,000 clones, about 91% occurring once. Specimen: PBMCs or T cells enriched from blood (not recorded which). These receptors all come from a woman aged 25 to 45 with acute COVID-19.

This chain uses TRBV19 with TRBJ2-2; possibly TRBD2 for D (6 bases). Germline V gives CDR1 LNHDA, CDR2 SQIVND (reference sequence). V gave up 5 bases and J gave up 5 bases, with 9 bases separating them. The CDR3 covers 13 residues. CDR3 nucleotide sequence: TGTGCCAGTAGTTACCGGGGGACCGGGGAGCTGTTTTTT. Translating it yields CASSYRGTGELFF.

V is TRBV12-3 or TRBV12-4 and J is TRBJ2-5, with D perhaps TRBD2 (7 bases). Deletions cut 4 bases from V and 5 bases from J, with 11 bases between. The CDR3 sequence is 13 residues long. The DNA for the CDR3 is TGTGCCAGCAGTTCGGGGGGCCGGGAGACCCAGTACTTC. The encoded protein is CASSSGGRETQYF.

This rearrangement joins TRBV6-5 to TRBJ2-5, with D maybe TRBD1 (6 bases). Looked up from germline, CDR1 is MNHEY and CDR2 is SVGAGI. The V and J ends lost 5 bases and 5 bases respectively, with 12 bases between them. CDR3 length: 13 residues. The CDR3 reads CASSKTGTETQYF. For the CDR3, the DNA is TGTGCCAGCAGTAAGACAGGCACTGAGACCCAGTACTTC.

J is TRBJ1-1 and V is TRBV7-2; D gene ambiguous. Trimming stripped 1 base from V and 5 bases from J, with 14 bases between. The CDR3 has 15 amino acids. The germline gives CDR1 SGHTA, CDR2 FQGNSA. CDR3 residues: CASSLVQLAGTEAFF. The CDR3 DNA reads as TGTGCCAGCAGCTTAGTTCAGTTAGCGGGAACTGAAGCTTTCTTT.

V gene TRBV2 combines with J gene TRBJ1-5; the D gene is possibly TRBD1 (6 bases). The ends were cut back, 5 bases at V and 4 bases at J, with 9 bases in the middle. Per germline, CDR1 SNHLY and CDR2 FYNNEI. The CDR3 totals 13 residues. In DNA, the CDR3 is TGTGCCAGCAGTAACAGGGAAAATCAGCCCCAGCATTTT. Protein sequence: CASSNRENQPQHF.

This CDR3 reads CASGLDSNRDSANYGYTF. CDR3 coding DNA: TGTGCTAGTGGTTTGGACTCGAACCGGGACAGCGCTAACTATGGCTACACCTTC. This rearrangement joins TRBV12-5 to TRBJ1-2, with 7 bases lining up with TRBD1. J lost 0 bases, V lost 1 base, and 11 bases had no gene match. The CDR3 length is 18 residues. Looked up from germline, CDR1 is LGHNT and CDR2 is FRNRAP.

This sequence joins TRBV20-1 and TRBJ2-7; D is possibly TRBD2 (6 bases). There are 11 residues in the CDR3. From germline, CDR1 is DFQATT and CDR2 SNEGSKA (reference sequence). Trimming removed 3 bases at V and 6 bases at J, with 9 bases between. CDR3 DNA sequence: TGCAGTGCTAGGCGGGGTGTCGAGCAGTACTTC. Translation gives CSARRGVEQYF.

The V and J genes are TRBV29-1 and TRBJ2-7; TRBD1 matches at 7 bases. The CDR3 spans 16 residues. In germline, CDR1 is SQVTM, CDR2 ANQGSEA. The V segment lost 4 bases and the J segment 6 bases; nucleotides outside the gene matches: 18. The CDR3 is CSVGTGQQSGSAEQYF. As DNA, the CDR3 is TGCAGCGTTGGAACGGGACAGCAGAGTGGAAGTGCCGAGCAGTACTTC.

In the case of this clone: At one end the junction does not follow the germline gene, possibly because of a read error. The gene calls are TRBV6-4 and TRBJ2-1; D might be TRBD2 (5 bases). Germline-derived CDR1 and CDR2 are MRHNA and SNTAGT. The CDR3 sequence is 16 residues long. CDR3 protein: CASSDTLVRDLNEQFF. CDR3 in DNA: TGTGCCAGCAGTGACACACTAGTGCGAGATCTGAATGAACAGTTCTTC.

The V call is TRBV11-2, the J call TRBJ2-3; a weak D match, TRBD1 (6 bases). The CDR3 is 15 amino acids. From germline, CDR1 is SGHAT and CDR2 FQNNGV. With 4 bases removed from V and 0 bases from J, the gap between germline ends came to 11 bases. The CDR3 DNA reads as TGTGCCAGCAGCTCCAGGGGTACTAGCACAGATACGCAGTATTTT. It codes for CASSSRGTSTDTQYF.

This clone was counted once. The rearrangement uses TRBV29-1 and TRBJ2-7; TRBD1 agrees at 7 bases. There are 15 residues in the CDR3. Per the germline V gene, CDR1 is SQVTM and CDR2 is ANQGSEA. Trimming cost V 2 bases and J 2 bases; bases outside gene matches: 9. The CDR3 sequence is CSVEKFSGTAYEQYF. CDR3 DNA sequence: TGCAGCGTTGAAAAGTTCTCCGGGACAGCCTACGAGCAGTACTTC.

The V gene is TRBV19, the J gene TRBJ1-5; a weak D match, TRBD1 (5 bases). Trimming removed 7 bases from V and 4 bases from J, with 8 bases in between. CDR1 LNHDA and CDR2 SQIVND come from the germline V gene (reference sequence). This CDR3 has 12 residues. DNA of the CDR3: TGTGCCAGTAATCGACAGAATCAGCCCCAGCATTTT. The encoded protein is CASNRQNQPQHF.

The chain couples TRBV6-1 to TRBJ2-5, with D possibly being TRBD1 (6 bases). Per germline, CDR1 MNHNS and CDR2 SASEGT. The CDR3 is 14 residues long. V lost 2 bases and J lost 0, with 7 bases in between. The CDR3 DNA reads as TGTGCCAGCAGTGAACAGGGGTACCAAGAGACCCAGTACTTC. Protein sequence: CASSEQGYQETQYF.

The CDR3 sequence: CAISGQTGNYGYTF. As DNA, the CDR3 is TGTGCCATCAGTGGTCAGACGGGAAACTATGGCTACACCTTC. The chain carries TRBV10-3 and TRBJ1-2, with D uncertain. The ends were cut back, 4 bases at V and 2 bases at J, with 11 bases in the middle. The length of the CDR3 is 14 residues. Germline values: CDR1 ENHRY, CDR2 SYGVKD.

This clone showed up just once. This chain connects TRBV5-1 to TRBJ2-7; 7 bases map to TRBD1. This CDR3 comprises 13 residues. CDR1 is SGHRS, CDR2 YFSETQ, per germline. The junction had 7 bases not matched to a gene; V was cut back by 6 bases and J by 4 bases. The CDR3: CASTGDRWYEQYF. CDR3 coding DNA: TGCGCCAGCACCGGGGACAGATGGTACGAGCAGTACTTC.

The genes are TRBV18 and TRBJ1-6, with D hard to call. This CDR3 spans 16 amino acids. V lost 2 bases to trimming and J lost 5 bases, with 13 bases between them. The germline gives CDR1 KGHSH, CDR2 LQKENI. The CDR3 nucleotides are TGTGCCAGCTCACCAATGGGGAGGACTAATAATTCACCCCTCCACTTT. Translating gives CASSPMGRTNNSPLHF.

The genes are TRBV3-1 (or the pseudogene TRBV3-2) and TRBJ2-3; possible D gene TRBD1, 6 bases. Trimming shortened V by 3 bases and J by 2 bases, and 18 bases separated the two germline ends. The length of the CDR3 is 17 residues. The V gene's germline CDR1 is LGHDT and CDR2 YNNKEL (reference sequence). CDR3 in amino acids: CASSHSRGTSFTDTQYF. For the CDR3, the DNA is TGTGCCAGCAGCCATTCTAGGGGGACATCCTTCACAGATACGCAGTATTTT.

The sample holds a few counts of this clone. The CDR3: CASSVGTAVSYEQYF. CDR3 in DNA: TGTGCCAGCAGCGTAGGGACAGCCGTCTCCTACGAGCAGTACTTC. The chain has TRBV9 and TRBJ2-7, with a possible D match to TRBD1 (6 bases). Germline V gene sequence: CDR1 SGDLS, CDR2 YYNGEE. The V and J ends lost 0 bases and 0 bases respectively, with 10 bases between them. The CDR3 runs 15 residues.